This T cell receptor (beta chain) appears in the sequencing data of a study of cytomegalovirus exposure and HLA in healthy donors (dated by TCRdb to 2016 to 2017). For the study in its entirety: According to an earlier analysis of several hundred of the donors, some 180 million T cells yielded 90 million to 140 million unique TCR beta sequences and more than 250 Gb of sequence data. HLA typing covered class I and class II loci at four-digit resolution. Because of strong linkage in the cohort, roughly 5 DR-DQ haplotypes were treated as single units for association and clustering. Around 320 gigabases of sequencing data and tens of millions of unique TCR sequences were included in an early release covering 550 to 800 HLA-typed donors. An earlier analysis of several hundred of the donors applied high-throughput TCR beta sequencing to assess whether each TCR beta V gene segment acted as functional or pseudogenic. The study profiled the T cell repertoires of more than 500 subjects by immunosequencing and related them to cytomegalovirus serostatus. The number of typed donors differed by locus: roughly 629-630 for A, B, C, DRB1 and DQB1; 500 to 550 for DQA1; 600 to 610 for DPA1; and about 470 for DPB1. Rather than using new phenotypic data, the later analysis identified candidate immune exposures from TCR beta sequences and from how often those sequences occurred across donors. A later genetic analysis used genome-wide SNP genotypes for about 60% of the 666 donors, treating that subset as a discovery cohort. The genetic ancestry cluster associated with self-reported Caucasian donors included over 80% of the 300 to 400 genotyped donors. The study was designed to test whether signatures of past pathogen exposure could be identified by cataloging public T cell receptors. A separate validation cohort of approximately 130 different subjects was used in addition to the 666-subject first cohort. Alongside the repertoire data, information on donor age, sex, ethnicity and CMV serostatus was compiled. To predict cytomegalovirus infection status, the study combined high-throughput TCR immunosequencing, statistical association of individual TCRs with disease status, and machine learning. A later analysis re-analyzed previously published TCR beta repertoires from roughly 600 donors and added high-resolution HLA genotyping to study TCR occurrence patterns. Every repertoire in the discovery cohort had been generated on one and the same sequencing platform. Among about 370 genotyped donors of the cohort, an average of roughly 230,000 unique TCR beta nucleotide sequences was sequenced per donor, of which about 18% were non-productive. The paper's findings and limits, for the study overall: The 87-base-pair reads could not distinguish some IMGT-functional V segments, including TRBV6-2 and TRBV6-3, so those segments were excluded. In both the original and validation cohorts, the classifier was reported to diagnose cytomegalovirus status with high specificity and sensitivity. A few of the identified cytomegalovirus-associated TCR beta chains were confirmed in vitro to be specific for cytomegalovirus antigens. In an earlier analysis of some 540 of the donors, most TCR beta V segments appeared in productive rearrangements about 87% or about 30% of the time, broadly matching IMGT annotations. In a later analysis, TCR association rates were found to vary across HLA loci, with the most associated TCRs seen for DRB1 alleles and the fewest for HLA-C alleles. In the study, some 160 TCR beta chains were listed as associated with cytomegalovirus. Because counts were too low, seventeen rarely observed V segments, including chromosome 9 orphons, were excluded from the earlier analysis of 587 of the donors. At a false discovery rate of 0.05, a later analysis linked about 17,000 TCR beta sequences to specific HLA alleles. According to a later analysis, most CMV-associated TCR beta chains appeared to be HLA-restricted, and the HLA associations seemed to be driven largely by CMV exposure. Several of the top co-occurrence clusters appeared to be linked to parvovirus B19, influenza, CMV and Epstein-Barr virus, according to a later analysis. CMV serostatus was the only immune exposure information available for the cohort. Presence/absence analyses assumed roughly uniform sequencing depth across donors, an assumption that may not hold. A cluster of highly shared sequence variants was judged likely to represent a technical artifact of the sequencing pipeline. Compared with the roughly 700-donor mean, donors in an Asian-associated ancestry cluster had fewer N-insertions in productive TCRs, according to a later genetic analysis. Most TCR sequences were observed very rarely across donors, whereas some public TCRs were present in many individuals. The authors suggested that the approach could potentially be extended to other disease states and immunological phenotypes. V-gene and J-gene trimming of TCR beta chains was associated with a missense DCLRE1C variant in a later genetic analysis, and the association was replicated in an independent cohort. Compared with equally common non-associated chains, HLA-associated TCR beta chains in a later analysis were more clonally expanded and had lower generation probabilities. A further reported finding was that TCR beta sequences accurately predicted the HLA-A and HLA-B alleles for most subjects in the first cohort. Correlated functional status among segregating V segments might be attributable to linkage disequilibrium, but an unknown experimental factor could not be ruled out. Because HLA typing was unavailable for some donors at each locus, only the typed subset was used in association tests. Strong co-occurrence of HLA alleles, especially DR and DQ, made assigning TCR associations to individual alleles difficult. The cohort was sequenced for TCR beta chains only, and without alpha or paired-chain data the features that could be detected were limited.

The cohort comprised fewer than 750 healthy bone marrow donors. At the time of sampling, every cohort member was nominally healthy, though immune exposures that went unrecorded were likely present. The donor was CMV seronegative and belonged to the group of more than 300 seronegative cohort members. A peripheral blood sample was collected from each donor, and TCR beta sequencing was performed on peripheral blood mononuclear cells. Genomic DNA extraction from the blood cell samples was performed with the Qiagen DNeasy Blood Extraction Kit. The CDR1 and CDR2 encoded by the germline V gene are MDHEN and SYDVKM. The trim is 7 bases for V and 0 bases for J, with a gap of 13 bases between the germline ends. The CDR3 runs 15 amino acids, cysteine and phenylalanine included. Of the read, only the CDR3 DNA is kept; its 45 bases are in frame from base 1. On this clone: Which antigen it targets is not known. No much larger clone exists at a distance of one base, and base qualities are not known.

The library relied on the immunoSEQ multiplex PCR assay. For the multiplex PCR, a mixture combining 60 forward primers for TCR Vbeta segments and 13 reverse primers for TCR Jbeta segments was used. Amplification of the CDR3 region of rearranged TCR beta genes was performed with a multiplex PCR assay on genomic DNA. Amplified TCR beta libraries were sequenced as 87-base-pair reads on the Illumina HiSeq System. On the authors' methods: Across the roughly 640 repertoires, a later analysis counted some 81 million unique TCR beta chains, around 10 million of which were shared by at least two donors. To remove PCR and sequencing errors, raw reads were error-corrected and collapsed into unique sequences using a nearest-neighbor algorithm that merged closely related sequences. To assign V, D and J gene segments, CDR3 sequences were aligned to IMGT reference sequences. For a sequence to be retained, a match of at least six nucleotides was required to both a V gene segment and a J gene segment. A rearrangement was called productive if the CDR3 had no stop codons and remained in frame with V and J, and every other rearrangement was called non-productive. Following IMGT convention, CDR3 was defined as the stretch from the second conserved V-encoded cysteine up to the conserved J-encoded phenylalanine. Sequences without an unambiguous match to a single V gene segment were excluded from the earlier analysis of 587 of the donors. In an earlier analysis of about 590 of the donors, a V segment was called functional when productive rearrangements were above 56.7%, and segregating when the standard deviation between donors exceeded 5%. A statistical classification framework was built to diagnose cytomegalovirus status from the catalog of TCR beta chain sequences. V and J gene assignment, in a later analysis, came from comparing TCR nucleotide sequences with IMGT/GENE-DB human TR gene sequences. A later analysis assigned CDR3 sequences and most-parsimonious VDJ recombination scenarios with the TCRdist pipeline. In a later analysis, each TCR beta chain was defined by its CDR3 amino acid sequence together with its V-gene family, and reads lacking a unique V-gene family were excluded. To address suspected cross-contamination and a sequencing artifact, a later analysis removed 450 to 700 highly shared, low-generation-probability nucleotide sequences. For each public chain, a later analysis derived a clonal expansion index from normalized ranks of inferred template counts within each repertoire. A later analysis computed generation probabilities with a VDJ recombination model fitted to out-of-frame rearrangements, and checked the results against IGoR. Hypergeometric tests were used in a later analysis to score TCR-TCR, TCR-HLA and TCR-CMV co-occurrence, with a repertoire-size bias correction applied to the TCR pairs. To estimate false discovery rates, a later analysis permuted the HLA or CMV assignments 20 times. In a later analysis, co-occurring TCRs were grouped with DBSCAN, and TCRdist sequence similarity was added when clustering was performed within HLA-allele-positive subsets. Co-occurrence clustering excluded repertoires with fewer than 30,000 or more than 120,000 public chains, plus five with anomalous nucleotide sharing. TCRdb stores this immuneACCESS table with in-frame sequences only. Part of the clones is absent; in the studies checked, under half of the shortfall reflects unresolved V genes, and no reason is known for the rest. The DNA gave D and trimming, while V, J and clone size come from that table. The sample table shows tens of thousands of clones, and under 90% are seen once. The ten largest make up under 4% of the sample.

This sequence uses TRBV28 and TRBJ2-1, with the D gene not clear enough to name. Sequences were obtained from PBMCs. The sequence was collected from a man between 45 and 60 years old in good health and CMV-seronegative. This receptor carries the CDR3 CASNSGSHSYNEQFF. The DNA sequence reads TGTGCCAGCAACTCAGGTTCCCACTCCTACAATGAGCAGTTCTTC.